This T cell receptor (beta chain) was retrieved from a study of Graves' ophthalmopathy and Graves' hyperthyroidism. CDR3 length: 14 amino acids. After removal of 10 bases from V and 8 bases from J, the junction contained 15 bases not matched to a gene. The germline V gene has CDR1 ENHRY and CDR2 SYGVKD. This clonotype was counted a single time. As yet, its antigen is unknown. Amplification targeted the TCR beta CDR3 regions, with RNA transcripts as the source material. An initial RT-PCR round employing HTBI primers preceded a second-round multiplex PCR. TCRdb re-derived calls from the multiplex PCR reads in MiXCR, one entry per CDR3 protein. The sample consists of 200,000 to 300,000 distinct CDR3 sequences, around 42% of them appearing once. Whole-study results and caveats: Blood repertoires reportedly contained most expanded thyroid clonotypes above 0.001 frequency. From stable hyperthyroidism, ophthalmopathy was separated by a 13-signature model with about 88% sensitivity and roughly 81% specificity.

Specimen: peripheral blood. The receptor's source is an adult man with Graves' ophthalmopathy. V usage is TRBV10-3 and J usage is TRBJ1-2; 8 bases agree with TRBD1. The CDR3 loop is CATSTGQGARGYTF. The CDR3 bases are TGTGCCACCAGCACCGGGCAGGGGGCAAGGGGCTACACCTTC.